The 23 T cell receptor beta chains below all came from one sample that was sequenced in a study of T cells expressing NK-cell markers. TCRdb re-called the 5' RACE reads, yielding one record per CDR3 amino acid sequence without DNA. Its listing shows some 150,000 distinct CDR3 sequences. Sequencing was performed on blood T cells: a sorted CD56 or NKG2C T cell subset, CD4+ or CD8+ T cells, or bulk PBMC T cells (not recorded which). The origin of the receptors is a man aged 18-30 years in good health.

The chain is built from TRBV7-8 and TRBJ2-5. The CDR3 consists of 15 residues. Per the germline V gene, CDR1 is SGHVS and CDR2 is FQNEAQ. Here the CDR3 reads CASSHKGGPEETQYF.

This chain links TRBV15 with TRBJ2-3; absent DNA, TCRdb's TRBD2 call cannot be checked. From germline, CDR1 is LNHNV and CDR2 YYDKDF (reference sequence). The CDR3 has 13 residues. The CDR3 spells CATSMEEGDTQYF.

The chain recombines TRBV29-1 with TRBJ2-7; TCRdb indicates TRBD1, and absent DNA this call remains unverified. The length of the CDR3 is 13 residues. The germline V gene has CDR1 SQVTM and CDR2 ANQGSEA. The CDR3 here is CSVEEGTGSEQYF.

The chain combines TRBV11-1 with TRBJ2-5. Looked up from germline, CDR1 is SGHAT and CDR2 is FQDESV (reference sequence). This CDR3 has 14 residues. Here the CDR3 reads CASSLGSGEETQYF.

The chain uses TRBV6-2 or TRBV6-3 and TRBJ2-3; absent DNA, TCRdb's TRBD2 call cannot be checked. CDR3 length equals 20 residues. Germline lookup yields CDR1 MNHEY and CDR2 SVGEGT. The CDR3 sequence: CASSYSKSGRAGFDTDTQYF.

The chain uses TRBV5-1 and TRBJ2-4; TCRdb's assignment of TRBD2 cannot be checked, as there is no DNA. The CDR3 loop spans 16 amino acids. Germline CDR1 reads SGHRS; CDR2 reads YFSETQ. CDR3: CASSPVQGGTKNIQYF. The full variable domain, completed using reference TRBV5-1 and TRBJ2-4, is KAGVTQTPRYLIKTRGQQVTLSCSPISGHRSVSWYQQTPGQGLQFLFEYFSETQRNKGNFPGRFSGRQFSNSRSEMNVSTLELGDSALYLCASSPVQGGTKNIQYFGAGTRLSVL.

The chain is built from TRBV29-1 and TRBJ2-1; TCRdb reports TRBD1, a call that lacks DNA to check it against. This CDR3 has 14 residues. Germline V gene data show CDR1 as SQVTM and CDR2 as ANQGSEA. The CDR3 loop reads CSALGRESYNEQFF.

The genes are TRBV4-2 and TRBJ1-4. The CDR3 covers 13 residues. From germline, CDR1 is LGHNA and CDR2 YNFKEQ. CDR3 protein: CASSLLGSEKLFF.

The V gene is TRBV12-3 or TRBV12-4, the J gene TRBJ2-5; absent DNA, TCRdb's TRBD1 call cannot be checked. The CDR3 covers 15 residues. CDR3: CASTPQGALGETQYF.

The chain uses TRBV4-2 and TRBJ2-1; the D gene TCRdb calls, TRBD2, cannot be checked with no DNA. The CDR3 length is 15 residues. CDR1 is LGHNA and CDR2 is YNFKEQ in the germline V gene. CDR3 residues: CASSPWTSEYNEQFF.

The chain uses TRBV27 and TRBJ2-1; checking the TCRdb D call of TRBD1 is not possible without DNA. The CDR3 spans 15 residues. Germline assignment: CDR1 MNHEY and CDR2 SMNVEV (reference sequence). CDR3 residues: CASRDHGGEVNEQFF.

The gene calls are TRBV5-1 and TRBJ2-7; the TCRdb call, TRBD2, lacks DNA for checking. Germline V gene lookup returns CDR1 SGHRS and CDR2 YFSETQ. The CDR3 has 18 amino acids. The CDR3 loop reads CASSLETNSLAASYEQYF. Full variable domain (remainder filled in from reference TRBV5-1 and TRBJ2-7): KAGVTQTPRYLIKTRGQQVTLSCSPISGHRSVSWYQQTPGQGLQFLFEYFSETQRNKGNFPGRFSGRQFSNSRSEMNVSTLELGDSALYLCASSLETNSLAASYEQYFGPGTRLTVT.

The chain joins TRBV2 to TRBJ2-3; with no DNA, the TCRdb D assignment of TRBD2 cannot be verified. Germline CDR1 SNHLY, CDR2 FYNNEI. The CDR3 covers 16 residues. The CDR3 loop is CASSEGDYTSTDTQYF. Based on the CDR3 plus reference TRBV2 and TRBJ2-3, the full variable domain is EPEVTQTPSHQVTQMGQEVILRCVPISNHLYFYWYRQILGQKVEFLVSFYNNEISEKSEIFDDQFSVERPDGSNFTLKIRSTKLEDSAMYFCASSEGDYTSTDTQYFGPGTRLTVL.

The chain links TRBV24-1 to TRBJ2-2. CDR1 is KGHDR, CDR2 SFDVKD, per germline. The CDR3 is 13 residues long. This CDR3 is CATSAVGNGELFF.

This chain uses TRBV12-3 or TRBV12-4 with TRBJ1-1; TCRdb's D call of TRBD1 is untestable without DNA. The CDR3 totals 13 residues. CDR3 in amino acids: CASSPGRNTEAFF.

The chain joins TRBV5-1 to TRBJ1-2. There are 13 residues in the CDR3. CDR1 is SGHRS and CDR2 is YFSETQ in the germline V gene. The CDR3 spells CASSLVPPDGYTF.

The chain is built from TRBV7-8 and TRBJ2-1. Germline CDR1 SGHVS, CDR2 FQNEAQ. The CDR3 sequence is 11 residues long. The CDR3 reads CASSLAGEQFF.

The chain carries TRBV19 and TRBJ2-5; TCRdb calls TRBD1, which cannot be checked without DNA. Germline values: CDR1 LNHDA, CDR2 SQIVND (reference sequence). The CDR3 extends over 17 amino acids. CDR3 amino acids: CASSTSLGQGDGETQYF.

The chain couples TRBV4-2 to TRBJ2-1; the TCRdb D gene call, TRBD2, has no DNA to confirm it. The CDR3 covers 18 residues. From germline, CDR1 is LGHNA and CDR2 YNFKEQ. The CDR3 is CASSPFLGLAGSAEKQFF.

This chain uses TRBV27 with TRBJ2-3. Germline V CDR1 and CDR2: MNHEY, SMNVEV (reference sequence). This CDR3 region has 12 residues. This CDR3 is CASSVEGDTQYF.

The chain uses TRBV5-6 and TRBJ1-1. The CDR3 consists of 15 residues. CDR1 SGHDT and CDR2 YYEEEE come from the germline V gene. The CDR3 is CASSLGGKGSTEAFF.

The chain has TRBV19 and TRBJ2-3. The CDR3 is 14 residues long. Germline CDR1 reads LNHDA; CDR2 reads SQIVND (reference sequence). The CDR3 sequence is CASSIDGGTDTQYF.

The V and J genes are TRBV28 and TRBJ2-7; TCRdb calls TRBD2, which cannot be checked without DNA. Germline CDR1 reads MDHEN; CDR2 reads SYDVKM. This CDR3 has 16 residues. This CDR3 reads CASSYSSSSVEDEQYF.